The T cell receptor beta chain described here comes from a study of shared clonotypes between healthy human individuals. Regarding the study as a whole: Large depth notwithstanding, sorted-subset sequencing proved incomplete by rarefaction. Clonotypes that were shared across a handful of donors made up around 5% of naive CD4 clonotypes.

The CDR3 length is 16 residues. V gave up 0 bases and J gave up 5 bases; unmatched junction bases: 9. From germline, CDR1 is MNHNY and CDR2 SVGAGI (reference sequence). The authors divided CD4+ cells into CD45RA+ naive and CD45RA-negative memory subsets. Only in-frame clones appear in the TCRdb table, and some are missing; sequencing was by immunoSEQ multiplex PCR. The table shows 650,000 to 750,000 clones, with more than 70% occurring only once. About this clone itself: Its specificity is unknown.

The chain uses TRBV6-6 and TRBJ2-7; 8 bases are a match to TRBD2. The sequenced material came from memory CD4+ T cells sorted from blood. This sample's subset: CD45RA-negative fraction. This TCR came from a woman in her 30s in good health. DNA for the CDR3: TGTGCCAGCAGTTACTCATCTAGCGGGCAAGGTCACGAGCAGTACTTC. Translated: CASSYSSSGQGHEQYF.